The entry below gives a single TCR beta chain sequence along with its context. Antigen unknown. The table came from immunoSEQ multiplex PCR; TCRdb's copy has only in-frame clones and leaves some out. The data contain almost 8,500 clones, around 84% of them singletons. Sample time point: cycle 4 day 1 (C4D1), after five to seven weeks of nivolumab. Relapse after autologous stem cell transplantation occurred in every patient, and brentuximab vedotin exposure varied. Isolated CD8+ T cells were derived from thawed PBMCs through magnetic negative selection. This sample was included in a study of PD-1 blockade in classical Hodgkin lymphoma. V lost 3 bases to trimming and J lost 8 bases, with 16 bases between them. The CDR3 length is 14 residues. From germline, CDR1 is LNHDA and CDR2 SQIVND (reference sequence). Study-level results: Exclusion was the outcome for patients who began nivolumab under 1 year after ASCT.

This chain links TRBV19 with TRBJ2-5; TRBD2 might be the D (6 bases). This TCR was sampled from a human donor with classical Hodgkin lymphoma. The specimen comprised CD8+ T cells from blood, sampled before the fourth cycle of nivolumab. This chain's CDR3 is CASSIPGRGVTQYF. CDR3 nucleotides: TGTGCCAGTAGTATTCCAGGGCGCGGGGTAACCCAGTACTTC.